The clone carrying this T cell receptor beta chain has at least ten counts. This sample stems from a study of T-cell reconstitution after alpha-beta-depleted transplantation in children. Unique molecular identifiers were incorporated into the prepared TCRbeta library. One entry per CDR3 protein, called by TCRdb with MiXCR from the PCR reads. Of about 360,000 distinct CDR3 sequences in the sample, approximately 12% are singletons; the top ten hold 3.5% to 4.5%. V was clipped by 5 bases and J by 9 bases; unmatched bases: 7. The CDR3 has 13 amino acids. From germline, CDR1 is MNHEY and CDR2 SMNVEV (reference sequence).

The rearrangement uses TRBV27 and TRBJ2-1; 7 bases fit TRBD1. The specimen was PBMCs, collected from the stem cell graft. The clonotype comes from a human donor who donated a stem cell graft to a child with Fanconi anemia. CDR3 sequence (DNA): TGTGCCAGCAGTGGCACAGGGGTCAGTGAGCAGTTCTTC. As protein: CASSGTGVSEQFF.